This T cell receptor beta chain originates from a study of cytotoxic CD8 clonotypes in ibrutinib-treated CLL. This clone was picked up one time. Sequenced by immunoSEQ multiplex PCR; TCRdb stores in-frame clones only, minus some. Seen here are approximately 70,000 clones, 70% to 90% observed once, and the top ten hold roughly 7.7%. V was clipped by 5 bases and J by 0 bases; unmatched bases: 4. Germline V gene sequence: CDR1 SGHTA, CDR2 FQGNSA. This CDR3 is 16 amino acids long. The chain recombines TRBV7-2 with TRBJ2-7; 13 bases line up with TRBD2. The origin of this receptor is a human donor with chronic lymphocytic leukemia. The material was PBMCs, obtained at disease progression, from a patient treated with ibrutinib. The DNA for the CDR3 is TGTGCCAGCAGCATGGGACTAGCGGGGTCCTCCTACGAGCAGTACTTC. Protein: CASSMGLAGSSYEQYF.